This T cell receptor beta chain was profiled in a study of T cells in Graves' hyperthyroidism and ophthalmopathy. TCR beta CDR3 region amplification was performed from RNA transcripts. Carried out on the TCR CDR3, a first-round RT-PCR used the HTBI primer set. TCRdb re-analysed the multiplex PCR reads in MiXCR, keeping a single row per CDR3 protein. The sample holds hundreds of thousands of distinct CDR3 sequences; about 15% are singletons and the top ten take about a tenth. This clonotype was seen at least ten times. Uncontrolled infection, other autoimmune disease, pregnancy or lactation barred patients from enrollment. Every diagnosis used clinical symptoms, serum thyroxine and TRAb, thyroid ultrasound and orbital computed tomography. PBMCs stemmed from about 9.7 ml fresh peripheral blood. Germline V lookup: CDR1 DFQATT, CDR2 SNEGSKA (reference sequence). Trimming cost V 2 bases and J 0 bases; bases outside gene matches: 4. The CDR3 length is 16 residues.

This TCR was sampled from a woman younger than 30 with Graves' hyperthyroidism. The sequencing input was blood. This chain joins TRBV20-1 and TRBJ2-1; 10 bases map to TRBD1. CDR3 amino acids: CSARLTGGDSYNEQFF. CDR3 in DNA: TGCAGTGCTAGACTGACAGGGGGCGACTCCTACAATGAGCAGTTCTTC.